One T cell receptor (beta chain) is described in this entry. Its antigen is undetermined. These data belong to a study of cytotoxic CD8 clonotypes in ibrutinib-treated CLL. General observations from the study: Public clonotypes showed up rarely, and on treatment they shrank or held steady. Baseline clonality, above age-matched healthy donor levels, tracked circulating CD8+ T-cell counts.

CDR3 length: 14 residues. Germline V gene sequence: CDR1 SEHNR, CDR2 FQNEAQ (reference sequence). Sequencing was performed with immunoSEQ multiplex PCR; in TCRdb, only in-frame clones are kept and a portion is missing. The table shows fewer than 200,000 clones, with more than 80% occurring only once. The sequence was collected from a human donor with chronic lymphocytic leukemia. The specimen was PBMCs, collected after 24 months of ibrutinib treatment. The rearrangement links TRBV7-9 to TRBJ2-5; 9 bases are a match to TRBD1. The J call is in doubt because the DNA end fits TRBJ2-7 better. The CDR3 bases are TGTGCCAGCAGCCCTGGGGACAGGGCTTACGAGCAGTACTTC. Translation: CASSPGDRAYEQYF.